A single T cell receptor beta chain is shown here with its context. The target antigen is unknown. Primers included in the PCR were 60 Vbeta and 13 Jbeta primers. Assay: immunoSEQ multiplex PCR; the TCRdb copy retains only in-frame clones and omits some. The data contain some 98,000 clones, around four fifths of them singletons. The entry originates in a study of cytomegalovirus exposure and HLA in healthy donors. Study-level points and caveats: Cytomegalovirus association was assigned to approximately 160 TCR beta chains. The authors judged a highly shared variant cluster likely a sequencing artifact.

Germline V CDR1 and CDR2: MNHEY, SMNVEV (reference sequence). The V and J ends lost 5 bases and 0 bases respectively, with 5 bases between them. The CDR3 extends over 13 amino acids. The rearrangement links TRBV27 to TRBJ2-4; D is unclear. The sequenced sample consisted of PBMCs. The TCR originated in a female donor in good health and CMV-seropositive. The CDR3 DNA is TGTGCCAGCAGTCCCGTAGCCAAAAACATTCAGTACTTC. It translates to CASSPVAKNIQYF.